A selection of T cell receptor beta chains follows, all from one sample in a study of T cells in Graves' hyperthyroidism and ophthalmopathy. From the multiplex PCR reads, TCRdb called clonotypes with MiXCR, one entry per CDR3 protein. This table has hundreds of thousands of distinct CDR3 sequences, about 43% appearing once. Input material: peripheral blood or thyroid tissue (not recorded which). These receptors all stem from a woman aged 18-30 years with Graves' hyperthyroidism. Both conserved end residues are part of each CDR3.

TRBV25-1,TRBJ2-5,CASRLAGALGWETQYF
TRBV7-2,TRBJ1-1,CASSTRDRLNTEAFF
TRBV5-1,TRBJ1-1,CASSLSTPLGNTEAFF
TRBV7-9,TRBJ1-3,CASSLASTGRMGF
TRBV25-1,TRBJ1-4,CASSEPSVETNEKLFF
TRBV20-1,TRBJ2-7,CSARGQGTYEQYF
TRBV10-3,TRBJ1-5,CAISEPGGDQPQHF
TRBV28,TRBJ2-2,CASRADTNTGELFF
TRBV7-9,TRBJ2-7,CASSERDRASEQYF
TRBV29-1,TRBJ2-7,CSVGTAETYEQYF
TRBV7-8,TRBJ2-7,CASINGDGSYEQYF
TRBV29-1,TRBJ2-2,CSVEVRLAGVAGGELFF
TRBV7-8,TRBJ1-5,CASSLVRTGGSQPQHF
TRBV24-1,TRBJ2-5,CASSYGEAETQYF
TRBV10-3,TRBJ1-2,CAISDSQGYGHTF
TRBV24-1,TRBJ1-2,CATSDFPRTDGYTF
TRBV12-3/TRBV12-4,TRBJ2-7,CASSQGPLASEQYF
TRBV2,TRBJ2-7,CATSGVISSYEQYF
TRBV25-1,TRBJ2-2,CASSTRGIGGSGLAAGELFF
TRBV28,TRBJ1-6,CASTDRNSPLHF
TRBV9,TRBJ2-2,CASSVDRGSTGELFF
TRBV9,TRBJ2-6,CASSRRQGNPGANVLTF
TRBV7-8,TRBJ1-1,CASSRQTEAFF
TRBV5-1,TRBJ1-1,CASSFGLGNEAFF
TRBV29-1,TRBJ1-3,CSVEAGTNTIYF
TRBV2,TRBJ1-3,CASRAAGTGNTIYF
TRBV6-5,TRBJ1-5,CASSYTRGYQPQHF
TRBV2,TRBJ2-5,CASRPGLAGGPETQYF
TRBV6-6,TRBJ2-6,CASSMRTVGANVLTF
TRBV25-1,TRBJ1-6,CASRDGPGSPLHF
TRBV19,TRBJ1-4,CASSPNEKLFF
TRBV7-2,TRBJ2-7,CASSQCNSYEQYF
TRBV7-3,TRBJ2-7,CAWSRNSGYEQYF
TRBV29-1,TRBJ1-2,CSVVVDTYNYGYTF
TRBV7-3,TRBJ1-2,CASSLGLAGVGQGYTF
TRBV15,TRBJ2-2,CATSRDRVAGEQFF
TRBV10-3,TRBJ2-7,CAISVLEQSVGSEQYF
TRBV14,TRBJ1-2,CASSQAWTGWHGYTF
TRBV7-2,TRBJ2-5,CASSPGRLGTQYF
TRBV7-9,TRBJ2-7,CASSGGTSGDFYEQYF
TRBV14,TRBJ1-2,CASSPGVLYGYTF